This T cell receptor beta chain was captured in a study of shared clonotypes between healthy human individuals. Study-level information: The composition of the donors was a couple of women and a few men aged 18 to 49. The study's findings and limits: Tissues were not sampled, only blood, and their repertoires likely differ.

Memory CD4+ cells were the fraction left after CD45RA+ naive selection. Notes on this clone: Its antigen is unknown.

Per the study methods: Sequence data from immunoSEQ were junction-only and lacked quality scores; consequently, filtering differed. Profiling relied on immunoSEQ multiplex PCR, and the TCRdb table lists in-frame clones only, not all of them. V, J and clone size reflect that table, while D and trimming were determined from the DNA. Altogether about 1.1 million clones are present, 75% to 80% being singletons, with the ten largest covering roughly 0.57%. This CDR3 spans 12 amino acids. Per germline, CDR1 GTSNPN and CDR2 SVGIG (reference sequence). J lost 3 bases, V lost 5 bases, and 3 bases had no gene match.

The receptor's source is a man aged 18 to 29 in good health. Some clones in this sample may be carry-over from other donors' samples. The J gene is TRBJ1-2, the V gene TRBV30; 7 nucleotides match TRBD1. Specimen: memory CD4+ T cells from PBMCs. Subset specified: CD45RA-negative fraction. CDR3 nucleotide sequence: TGTGCCTGGGGGGACAGCTACTATGGCTACACCTTC. As protein: CAWGDSYYGYTF.